Presented here are 2 T cell receptor beta chains from one specimen sequenced in a study of blood T cell repertoires in COVID-19. Profiled with immunoSEQ multiplex PCR; TCRdb holds only in-frame clones, not every one. Counted here are about 39,000 clones, 91% occurring once; the ten biggest clones make up 2% to 2.5%. The specimen sequenced was peripheral blood. All receptors derive from a man aged 50 to 59 with active COVID-19.

The chain joins TRBV7-2 to TRBJ2-1; tentatively, D is TRBD1 (5 bases). CDR1 is SGHTA and CDR2 is FQGNSA in the germline V gene. V was shortened by 5 bases and J by 4 bases, with 12 bases between the two germline ends. This CDR3 comprises 14 residues. The CDR3 reads CASSPIDSYNEQFF. The DNA for the CDR3 is TGTGCCAGCAGCCCAATAGACAGTTACAATGAGCAGTTCTTC. The complete variable domain, with remaining parts taken from reference TRBV7-2 and TRBJ2-1, reads GAGVSQSPSNKVTEKGKDVELRCDPISGHTALYWYRQSLGQGLEFLIYFQGNSAPDKSGLPSDRFSAERTGGSVSTLTIQRTQQEDSAVYLCASSPIDSYNEQFFGPGTRLTVL.

This chain uses TRBV6-5 with TRBJ2-7; D perhaps matches TRBD2 (6 bases). CDR1 is MNHEY and CDR2 is SVGAGI in the germline V gene. This CDR3 contains 12 residues. Trimming shortened V by 8 bases and J by 2 bases, and 10 bases separated the two germline ends. The CDR3 protein is CASAGNTYEQYF. The CDR3, as DNA: TGTGCCAGCGCGGGGAATACCTACGAGCAGTACTTC.